This T cell receptor beta chain appears in the sequencing data of a study of shared clonotypes between healthy human individuals. Naivety among CD8 cells was defined by CD45RO negativity and positive CCR7 selection, thereby excluding terminally differentiated effector memory CD45RA+ cells. Original processing notes: ImmunoSEQ supplied junction-only sequences lacking quality scores, so filtering was different. Clones were read by immunoSEQ multiplex PCR, and TCRdb kept only the in-frame ones, dropping some. V and J calls and clone size are as listed in that table; D and trimming were resolved from the DNA. Of about 2.1 million clones listed, over 85% are singletons. Whole-study findings and limits: Of the naive CD4 clonotypes, roughly 5.5% were shared across a handful of donors.

About this clone: What it recognizes is unknown.

With 1 base removed from V and 0 bases from J, the gap between germline ends came to 10 bases. CDR1 is MGHRA, CDR2 YSYEKL, per germline. CDR3 length: 15 amino acids. Sequenced input: naive CD8+ T cells from PBMCs. The TCR sequence derives from a man aged 18 to 30 in good health. Some clones in this sample may be carry-over from other donors' samples. This chain connects TRBV4-1 to TRBJ2-7; no definite D call. The CDR3: CASSQVVGNSYEQYF. DNA for the CDR3: TGCGCCAGCAGCCAAGTTGTGGGGAACTCCTACGAGCAGTACTTC.